This TCR beta chain derives from a study of regulatory T cells in long-lasting Graves disease. CDR3 regions were amplified by Arm-PCR using iRepertoire HTBI primers to build TCR beta libraries. Original data processing: Sample data revealed roughly 62 TRBV and some 13 TRBJ segments. TCRdb re-called the multiplex PCR reads through MiXCR, storing one row per CDR3 protein. The V and J calls come from TCRdb's annotation, not from the publication. The table shows 400,000 to 500,000 distinct CDR3 sequences, with 21% occurring only once. CDR1 and CDR2 from the germline V gene are MNHEY and SMNVEV (reference sequence). V lost 2 bases and J lost 5, with 17 bases in between. The CDR3 loop spans 16 amino acids. Time point reported: persistent/refractory GD, antithyroid drugs over 5 years with positive TRAb. Following extraction of RNA from PBMCs, that RNA was used to make the TCR library.

This receptor was obtained from a female donor with Graves disease. Specimen: peripheral blood mononuclear cells (PBMCs), collected when the disease was refractory, from a patient treated with antithyroid drugs. This chain joins TRBV27 and TRBJ2-3, with a tentative D call TRBD2 (6 bases). CDR3 protein: CASSLAPPGGGDTQYF. The CDR3 nucleotides are TGTGCCAGCAGTTTAGCCCCCCCCGGGGGTGGAGATACGCAGTATTTT.